A single sample gave rise to the 10 T cell receptor beta chains below, sequenced in a study of HIV-infected patients and healthy controls. cDNA was made from 500 ng RNA using alpha and beta constant primers. Alpha and beta chain libraries were made separately by chain-specific third strand synthesis with multiplexing indices. MiXCR, applied by TCRdb to the 5' RACE reads, yields one record per CDR3 protein. The profile shows about 8,000 distinct CDR3 sequences, roughly 6.8% of them singletons. Roughly three months, about 14 weeks, into antiretroviral therapy, follow-up blood was collected. The repertoire came from unfractionated whole blood and reflected all unsorted peripheral T cells. This sample comprised blood, obtained during antiretroviral therapy. The receptors derive from an adult with HIV infection.

This clonotype is labeled as medium-sized. This beta chain came through as a stray read in a library set up for alpha chains, and its size says little. This rearrangement joins TRBV7-8 to TRBJ2-3; 10 bases map to TRBD2. J was trimmed by 2 bases and V by 2 bases; bases with no gene match: 7. The CDR3 is made up of 17 amino acids. Germline V gene data show CDR1 as SGHVS and CDR2 as FQNEAQ. The CDR3 DNA is TGTGCCAGCAGCTTATGGAGTCTAGCGGGAGTCACAGATACGCAGTATTTT. Its protein product is CASSLWSLAGVTDTQYF.

By share, this clonotype counts as medium-sized. This beta chain came through as a stray read in a library set up for alpha chains, and its size says little. The chain carries TRBV7-4 and TRBJ2-1; D may be TRBD1 (5 bases). V was clipped by 6 bases and J by 12 bases, with 12 bases between them. There are 11 residues in the CDR3. Per germline, CDR1 SGHVT and CDR2 SQSDAQ. The CDR3: CASRIPTGQFF. The CDR3 DNA follows: TGTGCCAGCAGAATCCCCACAGGGCAGTTCTTC. Variable domain in full (rest from reference TRBV7-4 and TRBJ2-1): GAGVSQSPRYKVAKRGRDVALRCDSISGHVTLYWYRQTLGQGSEVLTYSQSDAQRDKSGRPSGRFSAERPERSVSTLKIQRTEQGDSAVYLCASRIPTGQFFGPGTRLTVL.

This clonotype is medium-sized within its sample. As an off-target read in a library built for alpha chains, this beta chain has a frequency of little significance. This chain links TRBV7-6 with TRBJ2-4; D is ambiguous. CDR1 SGHVS and CDR2 FNYEAQ come from the germline V gene. The ends were cut back, 1 base at V and 7 bases at J, with 11 bases in the middle. There are 14 residues in the CDR3. CDR3 amino acids: CASSLDRDTNIQYF. The CDR3 DNA reads TGTGCCAGCAGCTTAGATCGAGACACTAACATTCAGTACTTC.

This clonotype was counted many times. This beta chain is a stray read from a library made for alpha chains; its abundance is not meaningful. The chain is built from TRBV10-3 and TRBJ2-5; TRBD1 matches at 11 bases. CDR3 length equals 16 residues. V was pared by 6 bases and J by 0 bases, with 6 bases of the junction left unmatched. The germline gives CDR1 ENHRY, CDR2 SYGVKD. CDR3 nucleotide sequence: TGTGCCATCAGGGACCGGGACAGGGGGGACCAAGAGACCCAGTACTTC. It yields the protein CAIRDRDRGDQETQYF.

This clonotype is deemed medium-sized. Being off target in a library aimed at alpha chains, this beta chain has a size of little meaning. The V gene is TRBV30, the J gene TRBJ2-1; D gene uncertain. This CDR3 is built from 12 residues. V was trimmed by 0 bases and J by 9 bases, leaving 9 bases between them. Germline V gene lookup returns CDR1 GTSNPN and CDR2 SVGIG (reference sequence). Here the CDR3 DNA reads TGTGCCTGGAGTGTACCCCCCGGTGAGCAGTTCTTC. It is translated as CAWSVPPGEQFF.

About this clonotype itself: For a library built for alpha chains, this beta chain is a stray read; little rests on its size. This rearrangement joins TRBV18 to TRBJ2-5; 9 bases are a match to TRBD1. The CDR3 length is 14 residues. Germline lookup yields CDR1 KGHSH and CDR2 LQKENI. Losses at the gene ends were 4 bases for V and 3 bases for J; bases not matched to a gene: 3. CDR3 region: CASSLRDREETQYF. CDR3 coding DNA: TGTGCCAGCTCACTCCGGGACAGGGAAGAGACCCAGTACTTC.

This clonotype rates as medium-sized. This beta chain slipped into a library made for alpha chains as a stray read, so its size is not meaningful. The CDR3 DNA follows: TGTGCCAGCAGCTTGCCAGGCCCCGGGGAGCTGTTTTTT. Its translation: CASSLPGPGELFF. The rearrangement uses TRBV7-9 and TRBJ2-2; no reliable D call. Trimming took off 3 bases at V and 6 bases at J, with 8 bases between the two ends. The germline gives CDR1 SEHNR, CDR2 FQNEAQ (reference sequence). The CDR3 sequence is 13 residues long. Full variable domain (remainder filled in from reference TRBV7-9 and TRBJ2-2): DTGVSQNPRHKITKRGQNVTFRCDPISEHNRLYWYRQTLGQGPEFLTYFQNEAQLEKSRLLSDRFSAERPKGSFSTLEIQRTEQGDSAMYLCASSLPGPGELFFGEGSRLTVL.

By proportion, this clonotype is medium-sized. This beta chain is an off-target read within a library intended for alpha chains, so its frequency means little. The V gene is TRBV10-3, the J gene TRBJ1-1; D ambiguous. Trimming removed 10 bases at V and 4 bases at J, with 16 bases between. Germline-derived CDR1 and CDR2 are ENHRY and SYGVKD. CDR3 length: 13 residues. CDR3 residues: CATRTDPGTEAFF. The CDR3 DNA reads as TGTGCCACGAGGACCGATCCGGGCACTGAAGCTTTCTTT.

As for this clonotype: This sequence may be a read error, since a much larger clone differs from it by one base. Because this beta chain is a stray read in a library intended to capture alpha chains, its abundance should not be given much weight. The chain carries TRBV6-2 or TRBV6-3 and TRBJ2-1, with TRBD2 matching over 8 bases. Germline assignment: CDR1 MNHEY and CDR2 SVGEGT. The CDR3 sequence is 17 residues long. The CDR3 region has the DNA TGTTCCAGCAGTTACGGATCCGGGACTAGCTCCTACAATGAGCAGTTCTTC. Amino acids: CSSSYGSGTSSYNEQFF.

This clonotype was seen many times. This beta chain represents an off-target read in a library built for alpha chains; its size is of limited meaning. V usage is TRBV4-1 and J usage is TRBJ2-7; 8 positions agree with TRBD1. The V gene end was trimmed by 2 bases and the J gene end by 5 bases; junction bases not matched to a gene: 8. The CDR3 is 15 amino acids. The germline V gene has CDR1 MGHRA and CDR2 YSYEKL. CDR3 protein: CASSQRTGSINEQYF. The DNA for the CDR3 is TGCGCCAGCAGCCAACGGACAGGGTCGATCAACGAGCAGTACTTC.